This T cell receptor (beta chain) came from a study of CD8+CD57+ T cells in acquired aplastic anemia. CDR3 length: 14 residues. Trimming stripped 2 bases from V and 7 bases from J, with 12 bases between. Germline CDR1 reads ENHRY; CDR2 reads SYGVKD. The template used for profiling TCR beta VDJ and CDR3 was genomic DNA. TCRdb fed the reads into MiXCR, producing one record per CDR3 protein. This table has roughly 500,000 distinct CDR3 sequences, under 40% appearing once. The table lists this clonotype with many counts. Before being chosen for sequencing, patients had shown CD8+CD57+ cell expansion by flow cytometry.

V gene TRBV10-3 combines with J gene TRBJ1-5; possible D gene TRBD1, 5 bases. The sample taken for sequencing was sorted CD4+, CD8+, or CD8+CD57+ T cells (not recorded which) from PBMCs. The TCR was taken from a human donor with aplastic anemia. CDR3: CAISESDGGQPQHF. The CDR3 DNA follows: TGTGCCATCAGTGAGAGCGACGGGGGGCAGCCCCAGCATTTT.